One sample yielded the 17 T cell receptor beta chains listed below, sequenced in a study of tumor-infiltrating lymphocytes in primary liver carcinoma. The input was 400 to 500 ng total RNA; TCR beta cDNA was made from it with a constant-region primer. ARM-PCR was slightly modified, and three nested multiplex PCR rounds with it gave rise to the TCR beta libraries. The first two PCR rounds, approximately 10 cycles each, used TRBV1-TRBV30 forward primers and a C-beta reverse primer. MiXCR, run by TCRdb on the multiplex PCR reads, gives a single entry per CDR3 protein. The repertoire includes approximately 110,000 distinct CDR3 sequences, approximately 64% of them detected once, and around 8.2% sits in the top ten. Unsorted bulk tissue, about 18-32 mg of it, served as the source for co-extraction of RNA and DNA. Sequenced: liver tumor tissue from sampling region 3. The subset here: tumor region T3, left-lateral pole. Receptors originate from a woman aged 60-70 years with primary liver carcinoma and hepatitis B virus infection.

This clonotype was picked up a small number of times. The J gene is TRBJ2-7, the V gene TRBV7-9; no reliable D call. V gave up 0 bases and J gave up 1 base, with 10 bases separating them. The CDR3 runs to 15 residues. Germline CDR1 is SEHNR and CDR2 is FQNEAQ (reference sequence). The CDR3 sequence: CASSLAVGPSYEQYF. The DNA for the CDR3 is TGTGCCAGCAGCTTAGCGGTCGGACCTTCCTACGAGCAGTACTTC.

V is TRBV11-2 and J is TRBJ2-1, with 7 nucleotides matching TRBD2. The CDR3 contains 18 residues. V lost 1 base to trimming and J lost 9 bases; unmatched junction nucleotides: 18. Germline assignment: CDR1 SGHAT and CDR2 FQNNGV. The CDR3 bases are TGTGCCAGCAGCTTAGTATTGGCGGGAGAGTCCGGCTCACTTGAGCAGTTCTTC. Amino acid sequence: CASSLVLAGESGSLEQFF.

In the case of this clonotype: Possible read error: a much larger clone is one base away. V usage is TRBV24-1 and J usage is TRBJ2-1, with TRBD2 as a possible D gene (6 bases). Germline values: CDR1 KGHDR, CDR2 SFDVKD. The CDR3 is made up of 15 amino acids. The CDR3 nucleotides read TGTGCCACCAGTGAACTTAGCGGCAAGTACAAAGAGCAGTTCTTC. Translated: CATSELSGKYKEQFF.

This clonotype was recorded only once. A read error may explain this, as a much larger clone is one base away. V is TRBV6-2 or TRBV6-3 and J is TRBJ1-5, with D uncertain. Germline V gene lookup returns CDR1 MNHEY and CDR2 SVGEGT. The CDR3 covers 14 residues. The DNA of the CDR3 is TGTGCCAGCAGTTACGGCGGTAGCAATCAGGCCCAGCATTTT. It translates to CASSYGGSNQAQHF.

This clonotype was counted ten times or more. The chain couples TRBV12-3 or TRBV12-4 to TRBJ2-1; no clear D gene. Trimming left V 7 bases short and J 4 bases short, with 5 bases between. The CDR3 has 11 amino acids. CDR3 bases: TGTGCCAGCACCATATACAATGAGCAGTTCTTC. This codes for CASTIYNEQFF.

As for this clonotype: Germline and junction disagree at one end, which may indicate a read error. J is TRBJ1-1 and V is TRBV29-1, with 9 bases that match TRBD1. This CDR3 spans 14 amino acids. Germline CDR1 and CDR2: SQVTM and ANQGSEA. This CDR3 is CSVGATQGASEAFF. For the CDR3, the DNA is TGCAGCGTTGGGGCTACACAGGGGGCCTCTGAAGCGTTCTTT. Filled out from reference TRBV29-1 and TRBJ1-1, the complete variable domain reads SAVISQKPSRDICQRGTSLTIQCQVDSQVTMMFWYRQQPGQSLTLIATANQGSEATYESGFVIDKFPISRPNLTFSTLTVSNMSPEDSSIYLCSVGATQGASEAFFGQGTRLTVV.

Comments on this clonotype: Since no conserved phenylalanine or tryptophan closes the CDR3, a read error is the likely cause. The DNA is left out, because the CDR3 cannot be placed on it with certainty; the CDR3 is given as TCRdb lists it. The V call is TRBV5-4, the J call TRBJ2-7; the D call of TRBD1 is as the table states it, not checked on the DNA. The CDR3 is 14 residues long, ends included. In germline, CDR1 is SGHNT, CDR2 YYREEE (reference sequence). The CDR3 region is CASSYGTGDYEQCL.

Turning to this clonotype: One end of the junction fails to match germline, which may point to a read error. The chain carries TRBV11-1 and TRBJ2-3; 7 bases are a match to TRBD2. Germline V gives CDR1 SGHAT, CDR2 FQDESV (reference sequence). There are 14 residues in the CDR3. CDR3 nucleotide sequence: TGTGCAAGCAGCATAAGGCAACGTGCGGGAGAGTATCACTTT. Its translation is CASSIRQRAGEYHF.

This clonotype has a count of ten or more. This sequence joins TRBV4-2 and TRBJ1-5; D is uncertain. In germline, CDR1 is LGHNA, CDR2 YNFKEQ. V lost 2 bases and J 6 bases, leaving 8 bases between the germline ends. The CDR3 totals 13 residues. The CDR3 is CASSQTVAQPQHF. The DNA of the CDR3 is TGTGCCAGCAGCCAAACAGTTGCTCAGCCCCAGCATTTT.

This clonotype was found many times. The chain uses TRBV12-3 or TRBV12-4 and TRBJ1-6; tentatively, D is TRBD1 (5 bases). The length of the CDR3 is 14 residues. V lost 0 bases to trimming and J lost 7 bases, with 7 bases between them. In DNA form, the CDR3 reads TGTGCCAGCAGTTTAGCGGGGGGGAATTCACCCCTCCACTTT. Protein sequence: CASSLAGGNSPLHF.

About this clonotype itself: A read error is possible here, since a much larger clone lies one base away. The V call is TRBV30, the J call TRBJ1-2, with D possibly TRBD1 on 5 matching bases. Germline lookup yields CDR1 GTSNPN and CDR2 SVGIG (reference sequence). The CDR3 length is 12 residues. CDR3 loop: CAWRAGTVGYIF. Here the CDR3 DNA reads TGTGCCTGGAGAGCAGGGACGGTTGGCTACATCTTC. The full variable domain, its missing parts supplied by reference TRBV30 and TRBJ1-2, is SQTIHQWPATLVQPVGSPLSLECTVEGTSNPNLYWYRQAAGRGLQLLFYSVGIGQISSEVPQNLSASRPQDRQFILSSKKLLLSDSGFYLCAWRAGTVGYIFGSGTRLTVV.

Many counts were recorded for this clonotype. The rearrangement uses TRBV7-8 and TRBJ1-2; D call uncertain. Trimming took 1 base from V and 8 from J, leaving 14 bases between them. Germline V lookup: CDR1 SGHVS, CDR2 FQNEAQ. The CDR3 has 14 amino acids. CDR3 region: CASSLEDSPRGYTF. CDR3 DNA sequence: TGTGCCAGCAGCTTAGAGGACTCCCCACGGGGCTACACCTTC.

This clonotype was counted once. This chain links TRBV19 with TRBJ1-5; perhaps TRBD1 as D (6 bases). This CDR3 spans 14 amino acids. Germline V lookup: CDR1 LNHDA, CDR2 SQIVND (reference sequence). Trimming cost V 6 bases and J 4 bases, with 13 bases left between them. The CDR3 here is CASRPDSLNQPQHF. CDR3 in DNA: TGTGCCAGTAGACCGGACAGCCTAAATCAGCCCCAGCATTTT. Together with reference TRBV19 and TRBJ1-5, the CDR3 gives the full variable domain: DGGITQSPKYLFRKEGQNVTLSCEQNLNHDAMYWYRQDPGQGLRLIYYSQIVNDFQKGDIAEGYSVSREKKESFPLTVTSAQKNPTAFYLCASRPDSLNQPQHFGDGTRLSIL.

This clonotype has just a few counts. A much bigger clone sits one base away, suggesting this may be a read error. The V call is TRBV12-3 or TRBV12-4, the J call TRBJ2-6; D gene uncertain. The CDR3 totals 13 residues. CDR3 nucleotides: TGTGTCAGCAGCCGAGGCGGGGCCAACGTCCTGACTTTC. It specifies CVSSRGGANVLTF.

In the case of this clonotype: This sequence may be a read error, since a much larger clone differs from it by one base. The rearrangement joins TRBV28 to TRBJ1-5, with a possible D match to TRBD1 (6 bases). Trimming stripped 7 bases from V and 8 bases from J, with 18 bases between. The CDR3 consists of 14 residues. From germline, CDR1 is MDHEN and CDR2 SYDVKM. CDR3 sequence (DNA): TGTGCCAGCAACTCAAACAGGGTCTGGAAGCCCCAGCATTTT. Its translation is CASNSNRVWKPQHF.

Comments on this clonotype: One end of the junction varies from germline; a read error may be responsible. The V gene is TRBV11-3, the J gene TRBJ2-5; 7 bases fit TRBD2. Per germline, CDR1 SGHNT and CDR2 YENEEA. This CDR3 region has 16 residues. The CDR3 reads CDSSLARLASQETQYF. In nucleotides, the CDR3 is TGTGACAGCAGCCTCGCGCGACTAGCAAGTCAAGAGACCCAGTATTTC.

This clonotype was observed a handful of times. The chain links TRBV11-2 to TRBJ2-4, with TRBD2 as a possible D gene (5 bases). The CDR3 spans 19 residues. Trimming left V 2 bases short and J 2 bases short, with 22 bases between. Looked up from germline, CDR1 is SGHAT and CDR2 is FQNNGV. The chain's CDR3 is CASSLFYYTRGETKNIQYF. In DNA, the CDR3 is TGTGCCAGCAGCTTATTCTACTACACCCGGGGTGAAACCAAAAACATTCAGTACTTC.